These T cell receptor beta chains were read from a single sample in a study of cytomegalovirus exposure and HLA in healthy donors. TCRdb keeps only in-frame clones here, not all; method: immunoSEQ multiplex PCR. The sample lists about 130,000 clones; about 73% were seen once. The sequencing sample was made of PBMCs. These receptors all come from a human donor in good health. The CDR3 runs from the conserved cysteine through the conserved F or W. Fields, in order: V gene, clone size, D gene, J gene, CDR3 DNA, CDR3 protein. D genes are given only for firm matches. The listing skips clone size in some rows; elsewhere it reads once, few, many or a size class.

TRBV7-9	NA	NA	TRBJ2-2	TGTGCCAGCAGCTCCGTTGAGGCGACCGTTATATCCCACGGGGAGCTGTTTTTT	CASSSVEATVISHGELFF
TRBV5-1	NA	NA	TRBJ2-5	TGCGCCAGCAGCACTACAGGGAGATTAATAGGAGAGACCCAGTACTTC	CASSTTGRLIGETQYF
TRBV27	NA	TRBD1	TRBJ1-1	TGTGCCAGCAGTTTAGGCACAGGGGTCACTGAAGCTTTCTTT	CASSLGTGVTEAFF
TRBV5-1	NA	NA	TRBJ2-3	TGCGCCAGCAGCTTGGGAGACACCACCCCAGATACGCAGTATTTT	CASSLGDTTPDTQYF
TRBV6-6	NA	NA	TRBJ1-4	TGTGCCAGCATGGGGCAACGGGAAAAACTGTTTTTT	CASMGQREKLFF
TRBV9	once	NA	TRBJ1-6	TGTGCCAGCAGCGTAGAGGGTACAGGTTCACCCCTCCACTTT	CASSVEGTGSPLHF
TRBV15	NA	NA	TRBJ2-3	TGTGCCACCAGCAGAGATTGGGCCCTGCTCACAGATACGCAGTATTTT	CATSRDWALLTDTQYF
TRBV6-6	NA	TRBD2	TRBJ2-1	TGTGCCAGCAGACATAGCGGGAGCACGTCCTACAATGAGCAGTTCTTC	CASRHSGSTSYNEQFF
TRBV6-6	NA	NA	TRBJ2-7	TGTGCCAGCAGGGACCCGGCAGGGGCAGACTACGAGCAGTACTTC	CASRDPAGADYEQYF
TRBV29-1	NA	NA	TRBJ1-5	TGCAGCGTTCAGTCTGGCAATCAGCCCCAGCATTTT	CSVQSGNQPQHF
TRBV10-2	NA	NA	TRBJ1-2	TGCGCCAGCAGTGAGTCGGGTGCGGGTGGCAATGGCTACACCTTC	CASSESGAGGNGYTF
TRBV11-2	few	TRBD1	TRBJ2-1	TGTGCCAGCAGCAACCTAGGGGGACAGGGAGGGGATGAGCAGTTCTTC	CASSNLGGQGGDEQFF
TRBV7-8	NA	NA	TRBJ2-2	TGTGCCAGCAGCTCAATCAGGTCCTCGAACACCGGGGAGCTGTTTTTT	CASSSIRSSNTGELFF
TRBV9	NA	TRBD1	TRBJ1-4	TGTGCCAGCAGCGACACAGGGGAAGGCAATGAAAAACTGTTTTTT	CASSDTGEGNEKLFF
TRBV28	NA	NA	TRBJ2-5	TGTGCCAGCAGTTTCCTAGCAGGGGTTCAGACCCAGTACTTC	CASSFLAGVQTQYF
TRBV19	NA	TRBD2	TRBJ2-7	TGTGCCAGTAGGGGGACTAGCGGGAGTGGCGAGCAGTACTTC	CASRGTSGSGEQYF
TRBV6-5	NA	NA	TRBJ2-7	TGTGCCAGCAGTTACGGCGGGGCGGAGCAGTACTTC	CASSYGGAEQYF
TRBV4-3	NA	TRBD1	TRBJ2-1	TGCGCCAGCAGCCATGGACTCGGGACAGGGCGCCTTGGTGAGCAGTTCTTC	CASSHGLGTGRLGEQFF
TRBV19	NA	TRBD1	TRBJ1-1	TGTGCCAGTAGTCCGGGACAGTTGACGGGCACTGAAGCTTTCTTT	CASSPGQLTGTEAFF
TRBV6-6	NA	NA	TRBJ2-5	TGTGCCAGCAGTTGGAGAGGTTGGTTGGAGACCCAGTACTTC	CASSWRGWLETQYF
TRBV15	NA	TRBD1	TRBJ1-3	TGTGCCACCAGCAGAGCCCCCCCCGACAGGGGATCTTCTGGAAACACCATATATTTT	CATSRAPPDRGSSGNTIYF
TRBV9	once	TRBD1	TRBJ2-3	TGTGCCAGCAGCGTAGTGGACAGGGGCACAGATACGCAGTATTTT	CASSVVDRGTDTQYF
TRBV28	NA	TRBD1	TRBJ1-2	TGTGCCAGCAGTTTAATGACAGGGGGCGCGTCGTTCTATGGCTACACCTTC	CASSLMTGGASFYGYTF
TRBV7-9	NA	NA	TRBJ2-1	TGTGCCAGCAGCTTATACGGGGAGGAGTACAATGAGCAGTTCTTC	CASSLYGEEYNEQFF